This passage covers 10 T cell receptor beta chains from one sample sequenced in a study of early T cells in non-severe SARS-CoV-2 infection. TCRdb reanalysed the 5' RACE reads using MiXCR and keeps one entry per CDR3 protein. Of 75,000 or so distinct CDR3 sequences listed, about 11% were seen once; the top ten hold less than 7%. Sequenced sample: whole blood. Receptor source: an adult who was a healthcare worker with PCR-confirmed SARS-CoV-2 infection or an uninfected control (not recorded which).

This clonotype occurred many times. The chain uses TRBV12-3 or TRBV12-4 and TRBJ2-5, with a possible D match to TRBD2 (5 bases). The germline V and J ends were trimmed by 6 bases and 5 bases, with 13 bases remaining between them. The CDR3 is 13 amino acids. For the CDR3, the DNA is TGTGCCAGCAGCTTCGGACCGGGGGAGACCCAGTACTTC. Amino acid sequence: CASSFGPGETQYF.

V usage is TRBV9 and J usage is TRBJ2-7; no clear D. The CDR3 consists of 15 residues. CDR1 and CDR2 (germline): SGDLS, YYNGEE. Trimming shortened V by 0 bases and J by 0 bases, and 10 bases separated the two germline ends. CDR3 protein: CASSVGGDGSYEQYF. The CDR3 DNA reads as TGTGCCAGCAGCGTAGGAGGTGACGGCTCCTACGAGCAGTACTTC.

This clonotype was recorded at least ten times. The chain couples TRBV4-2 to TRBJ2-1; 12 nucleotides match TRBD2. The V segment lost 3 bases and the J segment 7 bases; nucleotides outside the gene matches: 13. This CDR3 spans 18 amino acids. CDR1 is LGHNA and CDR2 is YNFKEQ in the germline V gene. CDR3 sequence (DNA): TGTGCCAGCAGCCACACCCCTGGGACTAGCGGGTTGGGGAATGAGCAGTTCTTC. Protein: CASSHTPGTSGLGNEQFF.

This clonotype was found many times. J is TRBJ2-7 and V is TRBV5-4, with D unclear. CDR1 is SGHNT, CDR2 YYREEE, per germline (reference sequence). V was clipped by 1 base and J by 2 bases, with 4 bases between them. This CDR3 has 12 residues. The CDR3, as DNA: TGTGCCAGCAGCTTGTACGCCTACGAGCAGTACTTC. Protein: CASSLYAYEQYF.

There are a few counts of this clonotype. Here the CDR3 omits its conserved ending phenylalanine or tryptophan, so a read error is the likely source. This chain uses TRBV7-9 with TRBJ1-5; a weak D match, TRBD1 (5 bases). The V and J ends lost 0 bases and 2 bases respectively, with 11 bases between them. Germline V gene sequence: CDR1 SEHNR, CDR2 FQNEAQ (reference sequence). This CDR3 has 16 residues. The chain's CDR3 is CASSLALGDGNQPQHS. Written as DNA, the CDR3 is TGTGCCAGCAGCTTAGCTTTGGGGGATGGCAATCAGCCCCAGCATTCT.

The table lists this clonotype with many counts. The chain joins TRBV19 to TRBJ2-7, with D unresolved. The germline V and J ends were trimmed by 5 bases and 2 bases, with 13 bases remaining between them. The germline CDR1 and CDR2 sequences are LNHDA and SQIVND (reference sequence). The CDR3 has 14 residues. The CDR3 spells CASSSGQGPYEQYF. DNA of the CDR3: TGTGCCAGTAGTTCCGGTCAAGGCCCCTACGAGCAGTACTTC.

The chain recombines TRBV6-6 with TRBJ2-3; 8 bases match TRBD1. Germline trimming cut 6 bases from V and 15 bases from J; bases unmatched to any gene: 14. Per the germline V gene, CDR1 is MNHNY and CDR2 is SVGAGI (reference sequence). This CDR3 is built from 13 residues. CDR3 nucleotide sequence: TGTGCCAGCAGGGCAGGGGGCACAGATACGCCATATTTT. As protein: CASRAGGTDTPYF.

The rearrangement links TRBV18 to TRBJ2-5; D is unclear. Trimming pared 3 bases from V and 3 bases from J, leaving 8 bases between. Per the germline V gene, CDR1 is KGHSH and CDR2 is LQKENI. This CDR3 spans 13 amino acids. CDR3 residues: CASSPRHEETQYF. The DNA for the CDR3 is TGTGCCAGCTCACCCCGGCACGAAGAGACCCAGTACTTC.

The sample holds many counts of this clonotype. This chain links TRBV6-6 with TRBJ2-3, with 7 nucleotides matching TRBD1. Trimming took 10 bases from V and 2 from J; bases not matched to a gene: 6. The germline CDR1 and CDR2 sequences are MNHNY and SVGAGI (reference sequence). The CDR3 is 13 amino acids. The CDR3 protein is CATLDRHTDTQYF. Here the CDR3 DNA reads TGTGCCACCCTGGACAGGCACACAGATACGCAGTATTTT.

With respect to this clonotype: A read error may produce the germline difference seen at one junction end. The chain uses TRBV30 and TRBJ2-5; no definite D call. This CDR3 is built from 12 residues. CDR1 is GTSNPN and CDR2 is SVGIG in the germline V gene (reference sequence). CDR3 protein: CVWSQAAETQYF. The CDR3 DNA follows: TGTGTCTGGAGTCAGGCGGCAGAGACCCAGTACTTC.